This T cell receptor beta chain was retrieved from a study of T-cell memory formation after mild COVID-19. Across the study: There were largely donor-specific TCR clusters. General observations from the study: Pre-infection memory contained some responding clones, which suggested that cross-reactive memory had joined. CD4+ contracting clones were found mainly in CM and EM, and CD8+ ones in EMRA.

In its sample, this clonotype was seen a few times. Its antigen remains unknown. This CDR3 is 14 amino acids long. V was clipped by 5 bases and J by 5 bases, with 15 bases between them. The germline CDR1 and CDR2 sequences are MNHEY and SVGEGT. A 5'RACE reaction primed in the constant segment made cDNA libraries of TCR alpha and TCR beta, and these carried sample barcodes and UMIs. From the 5' RACE reads, TCRdb called clonotypes with MiXCR, one entry per CDR3 protein. The top ten clones hold under 15% of a sample with 450,000 or so distinct CDR3 sequences, 20% to 30% of them seen once. Sequencing input: PBMCs or a T cell subset sorted from them (not recorded which). The chain carries TRBV6-2 or TRBV6-3 and TRBJ2-5; weak D call: TRBD1 (5 bases). The receptor was derived from an adult woman who had mild COVID-19 (a few samples of this study predate the infection). Cell type and time point are not known. The CDR3 DNA reads as TGTGCCAGCAGTCCCGCAGGGCGGTCGGAGACCCAGTACTTC. Residues: CASSPAGRSETQYF.